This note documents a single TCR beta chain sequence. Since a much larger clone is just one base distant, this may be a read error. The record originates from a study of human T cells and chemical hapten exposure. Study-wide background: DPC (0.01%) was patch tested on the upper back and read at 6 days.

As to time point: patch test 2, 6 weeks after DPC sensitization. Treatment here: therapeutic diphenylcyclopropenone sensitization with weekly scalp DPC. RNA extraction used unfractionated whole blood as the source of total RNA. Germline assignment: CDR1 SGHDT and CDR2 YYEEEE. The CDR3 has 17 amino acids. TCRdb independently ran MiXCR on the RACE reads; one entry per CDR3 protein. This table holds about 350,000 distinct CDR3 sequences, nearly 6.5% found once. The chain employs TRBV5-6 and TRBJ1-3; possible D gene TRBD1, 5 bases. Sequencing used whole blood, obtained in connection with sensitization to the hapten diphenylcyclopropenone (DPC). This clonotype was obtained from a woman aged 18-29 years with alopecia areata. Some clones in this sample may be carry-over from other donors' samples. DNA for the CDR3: TGTGCCAGCAGCTTGGCCTCAACAGGTTACTCTGGAAACACCGTATATTTT. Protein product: CASSLASTGYSGNTVYF.